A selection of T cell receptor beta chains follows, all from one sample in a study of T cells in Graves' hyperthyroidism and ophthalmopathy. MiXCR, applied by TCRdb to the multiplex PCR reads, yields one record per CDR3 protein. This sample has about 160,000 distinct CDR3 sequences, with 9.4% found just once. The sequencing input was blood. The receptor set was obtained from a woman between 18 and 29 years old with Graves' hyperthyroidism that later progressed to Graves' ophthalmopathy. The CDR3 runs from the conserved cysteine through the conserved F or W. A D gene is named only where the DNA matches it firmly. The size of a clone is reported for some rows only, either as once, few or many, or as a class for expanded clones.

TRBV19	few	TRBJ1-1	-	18	CASSIPKGGATGGTEAFF	TGTGCCAGTAGTATTCCCAAGGGCGGGGCCACCGGGGGCACTGAAGCTTTCTTT
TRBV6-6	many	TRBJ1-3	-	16	CASSYRRTGFGNTIYF	TGTGCCAGCAGTTACCGCCGGACGGGGTTTGGAAACACCATATATTTT
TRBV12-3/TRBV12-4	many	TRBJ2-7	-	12	CASSKDRYEQYF	TGTGCCAGCAGTAAAGACAGGTACGAGCAGTACTTC
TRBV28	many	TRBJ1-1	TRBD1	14	CASGLQGERTEAFF	TGTGCCAGCGGATTACAGGGGGAGAGGACTGAAGCTTTCTTT
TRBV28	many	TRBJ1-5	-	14	CASTKTYSNQPQHF	TGTGCCAGCACCAAGACCTATAGCAATCAGCCCCAGCATTTT
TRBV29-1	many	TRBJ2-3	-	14	CSVEGAGRTDTQYF	TGCAGCGTTGAGGGAGCAGGGCGCACAGATACGCAGTATTTT
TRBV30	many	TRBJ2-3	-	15	CAWSVGGVAKDTQYF	TGTGCCTGGAGTGTAGGCGGAGTGGCAAAGGATACGCAGTATTTT
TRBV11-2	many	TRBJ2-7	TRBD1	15	CASSPGTGVTYEQYF	TGTGCCAGCAGCCCGGGGACAGGCGTTACCTACGAGCAGTACTTC
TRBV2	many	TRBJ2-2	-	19	CASSPEQGGIPMNTGELFF	TGTGCCAGCAGCCCTGAACAAGGGGGAATACCGATGAACACCGGGGAGCTGTTTTTT
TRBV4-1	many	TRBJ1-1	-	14	CASSQDRDTRKAFF	TGCGCCAGCAGCCAAGATAGGGATACACGGAAAGCTTTCTTT
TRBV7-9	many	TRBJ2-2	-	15	CASSPSGATTGELFF	TGTGCCAGCAGCCCTTCGGGGGCGACCACCGGGGAGCTGTTTTTT
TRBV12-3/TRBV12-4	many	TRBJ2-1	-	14	CASSLRRSYNEQFF	TGTGCCAGCAGCTTACGACGGTCCTACAATGAGCAGTTCTTC
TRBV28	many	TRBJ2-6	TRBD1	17	CASTLGQGISGANVLTF	TGTGCCAGCACCTTGGGACAGGGCATCTCTGGGGCCAACGTCCTGACTTTC
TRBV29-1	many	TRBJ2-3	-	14	CSVDPLSGGDTQYF	TGCAGCGTTGACCCGCTTAGTGGAGGAGATACGCAGTATTTT
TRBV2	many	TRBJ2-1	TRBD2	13	CASSSGLAETQFF	TGTGCCAGCAGTTCCGGACTAGCGGAGACGCAGTTCTTC
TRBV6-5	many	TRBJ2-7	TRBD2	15	CASSYVSAGVGEQYF	TGTGCCAGCAGTTACGTCTCAGCGGGGGTTGGAGAGCAGTACTTC
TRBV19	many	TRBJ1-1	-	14	CASSMREGIGEAFF	TGTGCCAGTAGTATGAGGGAAGGGATCGGTGAAGCTTTCTTT
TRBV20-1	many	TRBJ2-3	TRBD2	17	CSADPVASGGAGDTQYF	TGCAGTGCGGACCCAGTTGCTAGCGGGGGGGCTGGAGATACGCAGTATTTT
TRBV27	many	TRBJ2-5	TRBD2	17	CASSLTPPSGGWETQYF	TGTGCCAGCAGTTTAACACCCCCTAGCGGGGGGTGGGAGACCCAGTACTTC
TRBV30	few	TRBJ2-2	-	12	CAWKRVGGELFF	TGTGCCTGGAAACGGGTAGGCGGGGAGCTGTTTTTT
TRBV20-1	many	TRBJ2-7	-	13	CSARRKANYEQYF	TGCAGTGCTAGACGGAAAGCGAACTACGAGCAGTACTTC
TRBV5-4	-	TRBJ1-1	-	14	CASSFRAANTEAFF	TGTGCCAGCAGCTTTAGGGCGGCGAACACTGAAGCTTTCTTT
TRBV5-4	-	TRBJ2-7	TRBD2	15	CASSMGLAGGYEQYF	TGTGCCAGCAGCATGGGACTAGCGGGCGGTTACGAGCAGTACTTC